A single sample is the source of the 10 T cell receptor beta chains below, sequenced in a study of blood T cell repertoires in COVID-19. The protocol was immunoSEQ multiplex PCR, while the TCRdb copy is restricted to in-frame clones and leaves out a portion. The sample holds roughly 200,000 clones; 80% to 85% are singletons and the top ten take roughly 8%. The sequenced sample was peripheral blood. All receptors derive from a woman aged 80 or older with COVID-19, enrolled during active disease.

V gene TRBV2 combines with J gene TRBJ1-2; D may be TRBD1 (6 bases). This CDR3 is 12 amino acids long. The V gene lost 9 bases and the J gene lost 8 bases, with 16 bases spanning the gap. In germline, CDR1 is SNHLY, CDR2 FYNNEI. The CDR3 coding sequence is TGTGCCAGTGTATCAGGGGCTGAAGGCTACACCTTC. Encoded protein: CASVSGAEGYTF.

J is TRBJ1-2 and V is TRBV20-1; no firm D call. The germline gives CDR1 DFQATT, CDR2 SNEGSKA (reference sequence). This CDR3 contains 11 residues. Trimming took off 2 bases at V and 4 bases at J, with 5 bases between the two ends. As DNA, the CDR3 is TGCAGTGCTAGAATCGGCTATGGCTACACCTTC. Amino acid sequence: CSARIGYGYTF.

The genes are TRBV5-1 and TRBJ1-4; 7 bases are a match to TRBD1. V lost 0 bases and J lost 5; bases outside the gene matches: 1. CDR1 and CDR2 from the germline V gene are SGHRS and YFSETQ. This CDR3 spans 14 amino acids. CDR3 in amino acids: CASSLGRGNEKLFF. For the CDR3, the DNA is TGCGCCAGCAGCTTGGGCAGGGGGAATGAAAAACTGTTTTTT.

This clone was found once. The chain uses TRBV5-1 and TRBJ2-2, with 7 bases matching TRBD1. The CDR3 spans 15 residues. Trimming removed 3 bases from V and 3 bases from J; junction bases left unmatched: 5. The germline V gene encodes CDR1 SGHRS and CDR2 YFSETQ. In DNA, the CDR3 is TGCGCCAGCAGCTCTGACAGGGCCGACACCGGGGAGCTGTTTTTT. Protein: CASSSDRADTGELFF.

The J gene is TRBJ1-6, the V gene TRBV5-4; the D is unclear. The V and J ends lost 0 bases and 5 bases respectively, with 9 bases between them. From germline, CDR1 is SGHNT and CDR2 YYREEE (reference sequence). CDR3 length: 15 residues. The CDR3 here is CASSLAAENNSPLHF. As DNA, the CDR3 is TGTGCCAGCAGCTTGGCCGCAGAAAATAATTCACCCCTCCACTTT. Combining the CDR3 with reference TRBV5-4 and TRBJ1-6 gives the whole variable domain ETGVTQSPTHLIKTRGQQVTLRCSSQSGHNTVSWYQQALGQGPQFIFQYYREEENGRGNFPPRFSGLQFPNYSSELNVNALELDDSALYLCASSLAAENNSPLHFGNGTRLTVT.

This chain links TRBV7-2 with TRBJ2-7; TRBD2 agrees at 9 bases. This CDR3 spans 13 amino acids. CDR1 and CDR2 from the germline V gene are SGHTA and FQGNSA. V shed 2 bases and J 4 bases; nucleotides not matched to a gene: 0. CDR3 sequence reads: CASSLTSGYEQYF. CDR3 DNA sequence: TGTGCCAGCAGCTTAACTAGCGGGTACGAGCAGTACTTC.

The chain combines TRBV7-3 with TRBJ2-1; D is possibly TRBD2 (6 bases). CDR1 and CDR2 (germline): SGHTA, FQGTGA. This CDR3 contains 15 residues. V lost 2 bases to trimming and J lost 0 bases, with 8 bases between them. CDR3 sequence: CASSLGDSSYNEQFF. The CDR3 DNA reads TGTGCCAGCAGCTTAGGGGACTCCTCCTACAATGAGCAGTTCTTC.

The rearrangement joins TRBV6-6 to TRBJ1-1; D not resolved. The CDR3 runs to 12 residues. The germline gives CDR1 MNHNY, CDR2 SVGAGI (reference sequence). The V end lost 5 bases, the J end lost 4 bases, and 8 bases lay between the germline ends. The DNA of the CDR3 is TGTGCCAGCAGTCAGCAGGCCACTGAAGCTTTCTTT. Translated, it gives CASSQQATEAFF.

The rearrangement links TRBV7-8 to TRBJ1-4; D is perhaps TRBD1 (6 bases). There are 16 residues in the CDR3. The germline gives CDR1 SGHVS, CDR2 FQNEAQ. V shed 4 bases and J shed 5 bases, with 17 bases lying between them. This CDR3 is CASSSQPGVKNEKLFF. The CDR3 nucleotides are TGTGCCAGCAGCTCCCAACCAGGGGTGAAGAATGAAAAACTGTTTTTT.

This sequence joins TRBV27 and TRBJ2-3, with a possible D match to TRBD1 (5 bases). The CDR3 runs to 13 residues. Trimming stripped 7 bases from V and 1 base from J, with 9 bases between. The germline V gene encodes CDR1 MNHEY and CDR2 SMNVEV (reference sequence). The CDR3 is CASTGMRTDTQYF. CDR3 DNA: TGTGCCAGCACAGGGATGCGCACAGATACGCAGTATTTT.